This entry lists 2 T cell receptor beta chains sequenced from one sample in a study of CD8 T cells in Susac syndrome. The RNA input was roughly 0.45 to 1 ug, and it was reverse transcribed with random hexamers. One entry per CDR3 protein results from TCRdb running MiXCR on the immunoSEQ multiplex PCR reads. The repertoire has fewer than 350,000 distinct CDR3 sequences, over 75% of them found once; the top ten carry approximately 0.2%. Source material: CD8+ T cells from PBMCs. These receptor sequences come from a human donor with multiple sclerosis.

The V gene is TRBV9, the J gene TRBJ1-2; a possible D gene is TRBD1 (6 bases). Germline CDR1 SGDLS, CDR2 YYNGEE. The CDR3 length is 14 residues. V was pared by 3 bases and J by 1 base, with 10 bases between. CDR3 DNA sequence: TGTGCCAGCAGCGGAGGGGGAGTTAACTATGGCTACACCTTC. Amino acids: CASSGGGVNYGYTF.

The chain uses TRBV11-2 and TRBJ2-7; a weak D match, TRBD1 (5 bases). Per the germline V gene, CDR1 is SGHAT and CDR2 is FQNNGV. The CDR3 contains 17 residues. V was clipped by 1 base and J by 2 bases, with 18 bases between them. CDR3 residues: CASSLGVLRARAYEQYF. Here the CDR3 DNA reads TGTGCCAGCAGCTTAGGGGTTCTCAGGGCCCGCGCCTACGAGCAGTACTTC.